This T cell receptor (beta chain) stems from a study of cytomegalovirus exposure and HLA in healthy donors. Findings of the study overall: According to a later analysis, donors in an Asian-associated ancestry cluster reportedly had fewer N-insertions than the roughly 670-donor mean. Likely technical artifact: a cluster of highly shared sequence variants.

Comments on this clone: Antigen specificity is unknown.

V gave up 4 bases and J gave up 0 bases; unmatched junction bases: 4. CDR1 and CDR2 (germline): LNHDA, SQIVND (reference sequence). The CDR3 is made up of 15 amino acids. Both 60 Vbeta primers and 13 Jbeta primers went into the PCR. TCRdb keeps only in-frame clones here, not all; method: immunoSEQ multiplex PCR. This sample yields around 170,000 clones, of which around 83% are seen a single time; roughly 0.8% belongs to the top ten. This receptor was taken from a woman aged 18 to 35 in good health and CMV-seronegative. This chain joins TRBV19 and TRBJ2-3; 7 bases map to TRBD1. Sequencing input: PBMCs. In DNA, the CDR3 is TGTGCCAGTAGTACACAGGGGCAAAGCACAGATACGCAGTATTTT. Translated: CASSTQGQSTDTQYF.